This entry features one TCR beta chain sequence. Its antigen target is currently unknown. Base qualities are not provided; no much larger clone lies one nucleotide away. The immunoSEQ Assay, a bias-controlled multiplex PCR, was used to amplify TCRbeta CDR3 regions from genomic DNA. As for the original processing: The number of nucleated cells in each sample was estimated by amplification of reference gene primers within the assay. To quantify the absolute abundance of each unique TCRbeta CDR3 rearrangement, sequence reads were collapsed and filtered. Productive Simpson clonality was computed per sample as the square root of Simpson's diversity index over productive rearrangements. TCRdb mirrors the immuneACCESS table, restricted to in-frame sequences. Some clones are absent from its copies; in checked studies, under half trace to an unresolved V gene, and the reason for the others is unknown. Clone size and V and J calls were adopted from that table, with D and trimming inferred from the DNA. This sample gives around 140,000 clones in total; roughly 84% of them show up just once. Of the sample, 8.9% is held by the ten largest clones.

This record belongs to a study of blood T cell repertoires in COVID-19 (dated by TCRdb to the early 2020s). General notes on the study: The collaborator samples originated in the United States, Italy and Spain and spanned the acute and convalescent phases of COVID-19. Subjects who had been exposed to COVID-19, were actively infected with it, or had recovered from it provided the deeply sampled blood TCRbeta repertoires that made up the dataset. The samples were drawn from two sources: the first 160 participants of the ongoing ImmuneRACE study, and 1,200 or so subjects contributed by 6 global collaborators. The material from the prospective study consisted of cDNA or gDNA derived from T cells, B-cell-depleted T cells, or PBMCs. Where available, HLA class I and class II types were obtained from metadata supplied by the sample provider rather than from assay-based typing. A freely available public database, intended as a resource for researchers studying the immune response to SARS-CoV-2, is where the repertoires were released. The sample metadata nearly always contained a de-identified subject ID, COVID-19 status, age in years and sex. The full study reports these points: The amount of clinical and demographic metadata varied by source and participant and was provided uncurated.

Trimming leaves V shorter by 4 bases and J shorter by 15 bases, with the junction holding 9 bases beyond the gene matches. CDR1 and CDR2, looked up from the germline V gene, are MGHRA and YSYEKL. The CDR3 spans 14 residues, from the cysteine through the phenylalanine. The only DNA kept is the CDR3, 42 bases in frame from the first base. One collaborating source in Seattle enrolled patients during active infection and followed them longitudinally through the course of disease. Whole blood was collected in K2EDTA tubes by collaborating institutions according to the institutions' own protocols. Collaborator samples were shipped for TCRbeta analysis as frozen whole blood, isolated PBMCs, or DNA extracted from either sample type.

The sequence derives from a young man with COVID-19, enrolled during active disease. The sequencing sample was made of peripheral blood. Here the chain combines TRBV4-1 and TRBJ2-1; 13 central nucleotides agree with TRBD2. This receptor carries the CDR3 CASSPGLAGTVTFF. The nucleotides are TGCGCCAGCAGCCCGGGACTAGCGGGAACGGTTACGTTCTTC.